This T cell receptor beta chain was observed in a study of shared clonotypes between healthy human individuals. The CDR3 loop spans 15 amino acids. Germline V gives CDR1 LNHDA, CDR2 SQIVND (reference sequence). The ends lost 8 bases at V and 5 bases at J; junction bases unmatched: 10. Generated by immunoSEQ multiplex PCR, the TCRdb table keeps only in-frame clones and is missing some. The data contain about 1.5 million clones, around 98% of them singletons. The sample comprised naive CD4+ T cells sorted from blood. Subset reported: CD45RA+ positively selected. The gene calls are TRBV19 and TRBJ2-4, with 9 bases lining up with TRBD2. The sequence derives from a young man in good health. CDR3 bases: TGTGCCAGTGGGGAGACCGGGACTAGCCAAAACATTCAGTACTTC. Amino acid sequence: CASGETGTSQNIQYF.